A single sample gave rise to the 23 T cell receptor beta chains below, sequenced in a study of Ad26.COV2.S vaccination and SARS-CoV-2 variants. The treatment: 19 received Ad26.COV2.S at low or high dose, single or two shots; roughly five received placebo; per-sample allocation not given. The samples date from day 63 after the first vaccine or placebo injection. Assay: immunoSEQ multiplex PCR; the TCRdb copy retains only in-frame clones and omits some. Among some 270,000 clones listed, approximately 90% were seen once. This sample comprised peripheral blood, obtained in a trial of Ad26.COV2.S vaccine versus placebo. These receptors were obtained from a person aged 18-60 years who received the Ad26.COV2.S COVID-19 vaccine or a placebo.

The chain links TRBV5-1 to TRBJ2-7; D unclear. The CDR3 loop spans 14 amino acids. The V and J ends lost 0 bases and 6 bases respectively, with 13 bases between them. CDR1 and CDR2 (germline): SGHRS, YFSETQ. CDR3 residues: CASSLGNVDSEQYF. The CDR3 coding sequence is TGCGCCAGCAGCTTGGGTAATGTGGATTCCGAGCAGTACTTC.

The chain employs TRBV12-3 or TRBV12-4 and TRBJ1-1; no reliable D call. V was clipped by 4 bases and J by 6 bases, with 6 bases between them. CDR3 length equals 11 residues. CDR3 residues: CASSSGAEAFF. In nucleotides, the CDR3 is TGTGCCAGCAGTTCCGGTGCTGAAGCTTTCTTT.

The rearrangement links TRBV10-3 to TRBJ2-7, with 7 nucleotides matching TRBD1. CDR1 ENHRY and CDR2 SYGVKD come from the germline V gene. With 8 bases clipped from V and 2 bases from J, the junction kept 3 bases outside the gene matches. The CDR3 totals 12 residues. CDR3 protein: CAIRDRPYEQYF. Here the CDR3 DNA reads TGTGCCATCCGGGACAGACCCTACGAGCAGTACTTC.

The chain couples TRBV4-1 to TRBJ2-3; 8 positions match TRBD2. Germline V gives CDR1 MGHRA, CDR2 YSYEKL. V was pared by 0 bases and J by 4 bases, with 9 bases of the junction left unmatched. The length of the CDR3 is 17 residues. The CDR3 protein is CASSQDWSGSYSDTQYF. The DNA for the CDR3 is TGCGCCAGCAGCCAAGATTGGAGCGGGAGTTACTCAGATACGCAGTATTTT.

The chain employs TRBV19 and TRBJ2-7, with 11 bases matching TRBD2. Germline CDR1 LNHDA, CDR2 SQIVND (reference sequence). The ends lost 5 bases at V and 3 bases at J; junction bases unmatched: 6. This CDR3 has 15 amino acids. The chain's CDR3 is CASSAGLADYYEQYV. The DNA of the CDR3 is TGTGCCAGTAGTGCGGGACTAGCGGATTACTACGAGCAGTACGTC.

V usage is TRBV20-1 and J usage is TRBJ2-5, with D tentatively TRBD2 (6 bases). Trimming left V 3 bases short and J 1 base short, with 12 bases between. This CDR3 is built from 14 residues. The germline V gene encodes CDR1 DFQATT and CDR2 SNEGSKA (reference sequence). The DNA for the CDR3 is TGCAGTGCTAGTTCGGGGGACGGCCAAGAGACCCAGTACTTC. It encodes CSASSGDGQETQYF.

The CDR3 protein is CASSSTVAAGDEQYF. The CDR3, as DNA: TGTGCCAGCAGTTCCACCGTAGCGGCCGGGGACGAGCAGTACTTC. The chain combines TRBV6-5 with TRBJ2-7; tentative D call: TRBD2 (6 bases). The ends were cut back, 4 bases at V and 5 bases at J, with 18 bases in the middle. The CDR3 extends over 15 amino acids. Germline loops: CDR1 MNHEY, CDR2 SVGAGI.

The rearrangement links TRBV18 to TRBJ2-3; D possibly uses TRBD1 or TRBD2 (5 bases each). Trimming removed 1 base at V and 0 bases at J, with 8 bases between. This CDR3 spans 15 amino acids. Germline V gene lookup returns CDR1 KGHSH and CDR2 LQKENI. CDR3 bases: TGTGCCAGCTCACCACTGGGACGGAGCACAGATACGCAGTATTTT. As protein: CASSPLGRSTDTQYF.

This chain links TRBV27 with TRBJ2-6; 8 bases are a match to TRBD1. The length of the CDR3 is 17 residues. Germline V gene sequence: CDR1 MNHEY, CDR2 SMNVEV (reference sequence). V was clipped by 6 bases and J by 0 bases; unmatched bases: 7. The CDR3 region is CASRPGQVSSGANVLTF. The CDR3 DNA sequence: TGTGCCAGCAGGCCGGGACAGGTTTCCTCTGGGGCCAACGTCCTGACTTTC.

The genes are TRBV2 and TRBJ1-1, with D unclear. Trimming shortened V by 5 bases and J by 0 bases, and 4 bases separated the two germline ends. The CDR3 length is 12 residues. From germline, CDR1 is SNHLY and CDR2 FYNNEI. This CDR3 is CASSTLNTEAFF. The DNA of the CDR3 is TGTGCCAGCAGTACCCTGAACACTGAAGCTTTCTTT.

CDR3 nucleotides: TGTGCCAGCAGCATGTTAGCGGGACTAGCCTACAATGAGCAGTTCTTC. It specifies CASSMLAGLAYNEQFF. This rearrangement joins TRBV7-9 to TRBJ2-1; 8 bases match TRBD2. Germline CDR1 reads SEHNR; CDR2 reads FQNEAQ (reference sequence). The CDR3 covers 16 residues. Trimming at V came to 5 bases and at J to 2 bases, leaving 8 bases not matched to a gene.

This clone showed up just once. The rearrangement joins TRBV19 to TRBJ1-5; the D gene is possibly TRBD1 (5 bases). There are 14 residues in the CDR3. CDR1 is LNHDA, CDR2 SQIVND, per germline (reference sequence). Trimming left V 5 bases short and J 2 bases short, with 10 bases between. The CDR3 DNA reads TGTGCCAGTAGTGATTTGGGGGGCAATCAGCCCCAGCATTTT. It specifies CASSDLGGNQPQHF.

The rearrangement joins TRBV11-3 to TRBJ2-1; D possibly corresponds to TRBD2 (5 bases). Trimming stripped 1 base from V and 8 bases from J, with 15 bases between. Germline assignment: CDR1 SGHNT and CDR2 YENEEA. This CDR3 is built from 15 residues. In DNA form, the CDR3 reads TGTGCCAGCAGCTTAGGCACTGGAGGAAGGGATGAGCAGTTCTTC. Its protein is CASSLGTGGRDEQFF.

The V gene is TRBV24-1, the J gene TRBJ1-5; maybe TRBD1 (5 bases). The germline V gene has CDR1 KGHDR and CDR2 SFDVKD. This CDR3 region has 14 residues. Deletions cut 9 bases from V and 3 bases from J, with 14 bases between. The CDR3 reads CATQEGMDNQPQHF. The DNA of the CDR3 is TGTGCCACCCAAGAGGGGATGGACAATCAGCCCCAGCATTTT.

The chain combines TRBV15 with TRBJ2-1; D remains unclear. This CDR3 is built from 14 residues. Germline V gene data show CDR1 as LNHNV and CDR2 as YYDKDF (reference sequence). With 0 bases removed from V and 5 bases from J, the gap between germline ends came to 8 bases. The CDR3 DNA sequence: TGTGCCACCAGCAGAGATATGGCGGACAATGAGCAGTTCTTC. It yields the protein CATSRDMADNEQFF.

V and J are TRBV30 and TRBJ2-1; D is ambiguous. This CDR3 contains 12 residues. Trimming removed 0 bases from V and 10 bases from J, with 10 bases in between. Germline values: CDR1 GTSNPN, CDR2 SVGIG (reference sequence). CDR3 in DNA: TGTGCCTGGAGTGTGTCCGGACGGGAGCAGTTCTTC. Encoded protein: CAWSVSGREQFF.

The chain links TRBV4-3 to TRBJ2-3; 11 positions match TRBD2. Germline lookup yields CDR1 LGHNA and CDR2 YSLEER. Germline trimming cut 3 bases from V and 1 base from J; bases unmatched to any gene: 3. The CDR3 length is 16 residues. As DNA, the CDR3 is TGCGCCAGCAGCCACTTAGCGGGGGGGGGCACAGATACGCAGTATTTT. Residues: CASSHLAGGGTDTQYF.

This clone was picked up a small number of times. The gene calls are TRBV6-5 and TRBJ1-2, with 9 nucleotides matching TRBD1. With V trimmed by 5 bases and J by 4 bases, 8 bases remained unmatched. The CDR3 has 15 residues. Germline V CDR1 and CDR2: MNHEY, SVGAGI. CDR3 protein: CASSPFKQGAYGYTF. DNA of the CDR3: TGTGCCAGCAGTCCCTTTAAACAGGGGGCCTATGGCTACACCTTC.

The chain has TRBV2 and TRBJ1-3; D gene uncertain. Germline values: CDR1 SNHLY, CDR2 FYNNEI. The CDR3 sequence is 10 residues long. Trimming cost V 4 bases and J 13 bases, with 8 bases left between them. The CDR3 DNA follows: TGTGCCAGCAGTGTTGCGCAGATATATTTT. Encoded protein: CASSVAQIYF.

The chain combines TRBV30 with TRBJ1-1; no definite D call. Trimming shortened V by 3 bases and J by 1 base, and 12 bases separated the two germline ends. The V gene's germline CDR1 is GTSNPN and CDR2 SVGIG (reference sequence). The CDR3 totals 14 residues. The CDR3 sequence is CAWRGGQWNTEAFF. DNA for the CDR3: TGTGCCTGGAGGGGAGGCCAGTGGAACACTGAAGCTTTCTTT.

The rearrangement uses TRBV30 and TRBJ2-7, with D unresolved. The CDR3 runs 13 residues. V was cut by 1 base and J by 3 bases, with 10 bases left in between. Germline values: CDR1 GTSNPN, CDR2 SVGIG (reference sequence). CDR3 in DNA: TGTGCCTGGAGTGAGGGCCCGAACTACGAGCAGTACTTC. This encodes CAWSEGPNYEQYF.

The chain combines TRBV11-2 with TRBJ2-7, with a weak D call TRBD2 (6 bases). Germline assignment: CDR1 SGHAT and CDR2 FQNNGV. The CDR3 sequence is 12 residues long. Trimming removed 6 bases at V and 8 bases at J, with 14 bases between. The CDR3 DNA is TGTGCCAGCAGATCTCCCGGGACTCAGCAGTACGTC. Translated, it gives CASRSPGTQQYV.

This sequence joins TRBV6-5 and TRBJ1-5; D ambiguous. Per the germline V gene, CDR1 is MNHEY and CDR2 is SVGAGI. The CDR3 sequence is 13 residues long. Trimming cost V 0 bases and J 5 bases, with 5 bases left between them. Written as DNA, the CDR3 is TGTGCCAGCAGTTACTCCCAAGATCAGCCCCAGCATTTT. Translating gives CASSYSQDQPQHF.